This T cell receptor beta chain emerged from a study of blood T cell repertoires in COVID-19. For the study at large: Sample material is recorded as cDNA or gDNA derived from T cells, B-cell-depleted T cells, or PBMCs.

As originally analysed: The authors estimated nucleated cell counts from reference gene primer amplification. Method: immunoSEQ multiplex PCR; TCRdb's copy keeps in-frame clones and lacks some. V, J and clone size derive from that table, while D and trimming were established from the DNA sequence. The sample lists about 54,000 clones; over 70% were seen once. Germline V gives CDR1 SGHTA, CDR2 FQGTGA. Losses at the gene ends were 4 bases for V and 9 bases for J; bases not matched to a gene: 11. The CDR3 extends over 15 amino acids. The V and J genes are TRBV7-3 and TRBJ2-4; TRBD1 agrees at 8 bases. Sequencing input: peripheral blood. The TCR was taken from a human donor in a cohort sampled during active COVID-19. CDR3 sequence: CASSSTGGNVGIQYF. Written as DNA, the CDR3 is TGTGCCAGCAGCTCAACAGGGGGTAACGTCGGCATTCAGTACTTC.